Each of the 9 T cell receptor beta chains below was sequenced from the same sample in a study of blood T cell repertoires in COVID-19. Here immunoSEQ multiplex PCR was the method, and the copy in TCRdb shows in-frame clones only, minus some. Of roughly 330,000 clones listed, around 87% are singletons. Source material: PBMCs or T cells enriched from blood (not recorded which). These receptors all stem from a woman in her twenties or thirties who had recovered from COVID-19.

This rearrangement joins TRBV10-3 to TRBJ2-3; 7 bases fit TRBD2. The germline V gene has CDR1 ENHRY and CDR2 SYGVKD. The CDR3 consists of 15 residues. Trimming took 6 bases from V and 2 from J; bases not matched to a gene: 8. The CDR3 bases are TGTGCCATCAGCCTTCGGGAGCGGGACACAGATACGCAGTATTTT. It encodes CAISLRERDTDTQYF.

The rearrangement joins TRBV19 to TRBJ1-1; D perhaps matches TRBD1 (5 bases). The V and J ends lost 3 bases and 4 bases respectively, with 15 bases between them. The germline CDR1 and CDR2 sequences are LNHDA and SQIVND (reference sequence). CDR3 length: 15 amino acids. The DNA of the CDR3 is TGTGCCAGTAGTATCGGGGGGAGGGGCGGCACTGAAGCTTTCTTT. Translating gives CASSIGGRGGTEAFF.

The chain uses TRBV4-1 and TRBJ1-2; D remains ambiguous. Germline V CDR1 and CDR2: MGHRA, YSYEKL. V lost 7 bases, J lost 7 bases, and 16 bases lay in between. There are 13 residues in the CDR3. The CDR3 DNA reads as TGCGCCAGCACCCGGGATGGCTTAGGTGGCTACACCTTC. Its translation: CASTRDGLGGYTF.

This chain links TRBV24-1 with TRBJ1-2, with TRBD1 identical over 8 bases. V shed 5 bases, J shed 0 bases, and the junction held 4 bases outside the gene matches. The CDR3 runs to 15 residues. Germline CDR1 reads KGHDR; CDR2 reads SFDVKD. The CDR3 loop is CATSGTTGANYGYTF. Here the CDR3 DNA reads TGTGCCACCAGTGGAACGACAGGGGCTAACTATGGCTACACCTTC.

The rearrangement joins TRBV9 to TRBJ2-3, with D perhaps matching TRBD2 (5 bases). V lost 0 bases and J 8 bases, leaving 7 bases between the germline ends. This CDR3 region has 12 residues. Germline CDR1 SGDLS, CDR2 YYNGEE. The CDR3 DNA is TGTGCCAGCAGCGTAGGTGAGGGTACGCAGTATTTT. It codes for CASSVGEGTQYF.

The rearrangement joins TRBV19 to TRBJ1-5, with no clear D. CDR3 size: 17 residues. V dropped 9 bases and J dropped 0 bases, with 21 bases sitting between them. Germline CDR1 is LNHDA and CDR2 is SQIVND (reference sequence). As DNA, the CDR3 is TGTGCCAGCGTCTCATTAAGCGGGCAGGCTAGCAATCAGCCCCAGCATTTT. It specifies CASVSLSGQASNQPQHF.

The chain carries TRBV3-1 (or the pseudogene TRBV3-2) and TRBJ2-5; D gene ambiguous. V was trimmed by 2 bases and J by 2 bases, leaving 6 bases between them. The CDR3 extends over 13 amino acids. Germline CDR1 reads LGHDT; CDR2 reads YNNKEL (reference sequence). The DNA of the CDR3 is TGTGCCAGCAGCCAATCCCTACAAGAGACCCAGTACTTC. This encodes CASSQSLQETQYF.

The chain uses TRBV2 and TRBJ1-5; 7 bases agree with TRBD1. V dropped 6 bases and J dropped 4; count of bases not matched to a gene: 9. Germline CDR1 reads SNHLY; CDR2 reads FYNNEI. The CDR3 has 15 amino acids. The CDR3 DNA is TGTGCCAGCAGCTCCGGGACAGTAATTAATCAGCCCCAGCATTTT. As protein: CASSSGTVINQPQHF.

The chain links TRBV7-2 to TRBJ1-2; 9 nucleotides agree with TRBD1. V shed 5 bases, J shed 7 bases, and the junction held 5 bases outside the gene matches. From germline, CDR1 is SGHTA and CDR2 FQGNSA. The CDR3 length is 13 residues. The CDR3 nucleotides are TGTGCCAGCAGCCCGGGACAGGGCATTGGCTACACCTTC. It is translated as CASSPGQGIGYTF.